Detailed here is one T cell receptor beta chain. Its antigen remains unknown. These data are taken from a study of T cell responses to AZD1222 COVID-19 vaccine. Study conclusions and caveats: Samples come after the peak T cell response, not at day 14.

After removal of 7 bases from V and 2 bases from J, the junction contained 9 bases not matched to a gene. Germline V gene sequence: CDR1 KGHDR, CDR2 SFDVKD. The CDR3 is 15 amino acids. Clones were sequenced by immunoSEQ multiplex PCR, and TCRdb holds only the in-frame ones, with some missing. The sample has fewer than 90,000 clones, about nine tenths seen once. Pooling covered second doses at about 4 or about 12 weeks. The clonotype comes from an adult who received the AZD1222 COVID-19 vaccine. Sequencing was performed on peripheral blood, taken 28 days after the second AZD1222 dose. The chain combines TRBV24-1 with TRBJ2-7, with 8 bases aligning to TRBD1. CDR3 protein: CATSGGGQGPYEQYF. Here the CDR3 DNA reads TGTGCCACCAGCGGAGGTGGACAGGGCCCCTACGAGCAGTACTTC.